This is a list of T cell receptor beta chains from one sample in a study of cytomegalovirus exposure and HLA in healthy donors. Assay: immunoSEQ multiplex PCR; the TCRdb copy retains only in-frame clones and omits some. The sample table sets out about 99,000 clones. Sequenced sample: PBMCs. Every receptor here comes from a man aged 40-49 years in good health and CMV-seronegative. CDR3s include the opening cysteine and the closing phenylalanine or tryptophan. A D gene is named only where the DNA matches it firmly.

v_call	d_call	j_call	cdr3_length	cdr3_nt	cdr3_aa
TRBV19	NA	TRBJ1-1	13	TGTGCCAGTAGTTTTAACAGGGACACTGAAGCTTTCTTT	CASSFNRDTEAFF
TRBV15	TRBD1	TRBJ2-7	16	TGTGCCACCAGCAGAGGGAGGACAGGGGGATCGTACGAGCAGTACTTC	CATSRGRTGGSYEQYF
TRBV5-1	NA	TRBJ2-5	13	TGCGCCAGCAGCTTGGGACAGCAAGAGACCCAGTACTTC	CASSLGQQETQYF
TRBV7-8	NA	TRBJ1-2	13	TGTGCCAGCAGCTTAAAGGGGAACTATGGCTACACCTTC	CASSLKGNYGYTF
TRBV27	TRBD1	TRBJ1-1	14	TGTGCCAGCAGTTTACGGAAACAGGGGACTGAAGCTTTCTTT	CASSLRKQGTEAFF
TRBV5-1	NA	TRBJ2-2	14	TGCGCCAGTGGGGAGGATACGAACACCGGGGAGCTGTTTTTT	CASGEDTNTGELFF
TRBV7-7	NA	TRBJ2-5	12	TGTGCCAGCAGCCAGCGCGGGGAGACCCAGTACTTC	CASSQRGETQYF
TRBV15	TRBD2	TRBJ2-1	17	TGTGCCACCAGCGGCCCTAGCGGGAGGGCCGCCTACAATGAGCAGTTCTTC	CATSGPSGRAAYNEQFF
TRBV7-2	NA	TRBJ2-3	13	TGTGCCAGCAGCTTAGTCGTCACAGATACGCAGTATTTT	CASSLVVTDTQYF
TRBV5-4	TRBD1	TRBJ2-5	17	TGTGCCAGCAGACCGCTTGGAACGACAGGGGTTATGAAGACCCAGTACTTC	CASRPLGTTGVMKTQYF
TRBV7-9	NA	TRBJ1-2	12	TGTGCCAGCAGCTTAGACTTAGGGGACTACACCTTC	CASSLDLGDYTF
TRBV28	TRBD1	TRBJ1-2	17	TGTGCCAGCAGTTCCCCAGACGTAGGGGGCGCGATCTATGGCTACACCTTC	CASSSPDVGGAIYGYTF
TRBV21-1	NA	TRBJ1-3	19	TGTGCCAGCAGCAAAGGGGGAAGGACAGGAAAAAAATCTGGAAACACCATATATTTT	CASSKGGRTGKKSGNTIYF
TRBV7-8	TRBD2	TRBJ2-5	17	TGTGCCAGCAGCTACGGGACTAGCGGGGGGGGCCAAGAGACCCAGTACTTC	CASSYGTSGGGQETQYF
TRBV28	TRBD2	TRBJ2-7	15	TGTGCCAGCAGTTCAGCGGGACGGGGACTATACGAGCAGTACTTC	CASSSAGRGLYEQYF
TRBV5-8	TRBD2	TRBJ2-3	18	TGTGCCAGCAGCTTGGTTAGCGGGGGGTTCGTGGGGCCAGATACGCAGTATTTT	CASSLVSGGFVGPDTQYF
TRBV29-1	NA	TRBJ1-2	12	TGCAGCGTTGAAGATAACGGCTATGGCTACACCTTC	CSVEDNGYGYTF
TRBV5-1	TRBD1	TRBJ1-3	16	TGCGCCAGCAGCGGGGGACCCACAGGGGCTGGAAACACCATATATTTT	CASSGGPTGAGNTIYF
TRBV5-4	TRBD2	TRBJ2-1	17	TGTGCCAGCAGCCCGGGACTAGCGGGGGGGCAGTACAATGAGCAGTTCTTC	CASSPGLAGGQYNEQFF
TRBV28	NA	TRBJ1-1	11	TGTGCCAGCAGGGCGGGGACTGAAGCTTTCTTT	CASRAGTEAFF
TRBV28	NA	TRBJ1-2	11	TGTGCCTCGGGGTTAACAGTTGGCTACACCTTC	CASGLTVGYTF
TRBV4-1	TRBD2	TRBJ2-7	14	TGCGCCAGCAGCCAAGGGGAGGGTACCTACGAGCAGTACTTC	CASSQGEGTYEQYF
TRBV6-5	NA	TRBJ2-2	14	TGTGCCAGCAGTTCGGGGGGCTACACCGGGGAGCTGTTTTTT	CASSSGGYTGELFF
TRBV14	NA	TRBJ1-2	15	TGTGCCAGCAGCCAGGCGGGGGGGGATAACTATGGCTACACCTTC	CASSQAGGDNYGYTF
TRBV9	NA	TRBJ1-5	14	TGTGCCAGCAGCCCCTACTTCGGCAATCAGCCCCAGCATTTT	CASSPYFGNQPQHF
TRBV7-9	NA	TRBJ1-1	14	TGTGCCAGCAGCTTAGCGACGGGGAACACTGAAGCTTTCTTT	CASSLATGNTEAFF
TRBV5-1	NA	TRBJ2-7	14	TGCGCCAGCAGCTTGGCCTCTGGGGCCAACGAGCAGTACTTC	CASSLASGANEQYF
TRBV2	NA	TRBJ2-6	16	TGTGCCAGCTTTGGCGGGGACGGTCGGGGGGCCAACGTCCTGACTTTC	CASFGGDGRGANVLTF